Listed below are T cell receptor beta chains from one sample, sequenced in a study of cytomegalovirus exposure and HLA in healthy donors. Assay used: immunoSEQ multiplex PCR; TCRdb lists only in-frame clones, some missing. The data show tens of thousands of clones, about 80% seen once. Sample: PBMCs. The receptor source for this set is a man aged 45 to 65 in good health and CMV-seronegative. CDR3s include the opening cysteine and the closing phenylalanine or tryptophan. The D gene is left open where the match is weak. Clone size is stated in some rows and not others, as once, few, many or a class when expanded.

CDR3 DNA: TGCGCCAGCAGAGGGGACAGGGGGCATAGGGAGACCCAGTACTTC
CDR3 protein: CASRGDRGHRETQYF
V gene: TRBV10-2
clone size: -
J gene: TRBJ2-5
D gene: TRBD1

CDR3 DNA: TGTGCCAGCAGACAGGGAAGAGACACTGAAGCTTTCTTT
CDR3 protein: CASRQGRDTEAFF
V gene: TRBV6-1
clone size: -
J gene: TRBJ1-1
D gene: -

CDR3 DNA: TGTGCCAGCAGTGGAAACAGTGCCGAGCAGTACTTC
CDR3 protein: CASSGNSAEQYF
V gene: TRBV6-1
clone size: few
J gene: TRBJ2-7
D gene: -

CDR3 DNA: TGTGCCAGCAGTTACTCTGGACAAAGCTCCTACGAGCAGTACTTC
CDR3 protein: CASSYSGQSSYEQYF
V gene: TRBV6-6
clone size: -
J gene: TRBJ2-7
D gene: -

CDR3 DNA: TGTGCCAGTAGTATTTTGGATTTGGGACTGCTGATAAAAGGAAATCAGCCCCAGCATTTT
CDR3 protein: CASSILDLGLLIKGNQPQHF
V gene: TRBV19
clone size: -
J gene: TRBJ1-5
D gene: -

CDR3 DNA: TGTGCCAGCATCTCCCCGGGACAGGGGAGGGCAGATACGCAGTATTTT
CDR3 protein: CASISPGQGRADTQYF
V gene: TRBV28
clone size: -
J gene: TRBJ2-3
D gene: TRBD1

CDR3 DNA: TGCGCCAGCAGTGAGTCGGTCTTAGCAACAGGGGGCCGATCGAACACCGGGGAGCTGTTTTTT
CDR3 protein: CASSESVLATGGRSNTGELFF
V gene: TRBV10-2
clone size: -
J gene: TRBJ2-2
D gene: TRBD1

CDR3 DNA: TGCGCCGCCTACTGGGGCAGGGCCTTGGTATCGGAAAAACTGTTTTTT
CDR3 protein: CAAYWGRALVSEKLFF
V gene: TRBV10-1
clone size: -
J gene: TRBJ1-4
D gene: -

CDR3 DNA: TGTGCCACCAGCAGAGTAACAGGGAGGGTAGAGACCCAGTACTTC
CDR3 protein: CATSRVTGRVETQYF
V gene: TRBV15
clone size: -
J gene: TRBJ2-5
D gene: -

CDR3 DNA: TGTGCCAGCAGCCCCAGGGGGCTCAATCAGCCCCAGCATTTT
CDR3 protein: CASSPRGLNQPQHF
V gene: TRBV4-2
clone size: -
J gene: TRBJ1-5
D gene: TRBD1

CDR3 DNA: TGTGCCAGCAGCTTAGGAGGGACAGGGGAGCAAAATACGCAGTATTTT
CDR3 protein: CASSLGGTGEQNTQYF
V gene: TRBV7-9
clone size: -
J gene: TRBJ2-3
D gene: TRBD1

CDR3 DNA: TGTGCCAGTATGAGGCCCGGGAAAGGCGAGCAGTACTTC
CDR3 protein: CASMRPGKGEQYF
V gene: TRBV19
clone size: -
J gene: TRBJ2-7
D gene: -

CDR3 DNA: TGTGCCAGCAGACCACAGGGGTATGACACTGAAGCTTTCTTT
CDR3 protein: CASRPQGYDTEAFF
V gene: TRBV5-4
clone size: -
J gene: TRBJ1-1
D gene: TRBD1

CDR3 DNA: TGTGCCAGCAGCTTCAGTACAGTTCTTCAAGAGACCCAGTACTTC
CDR3 protein: CASSFSTVLQETQYF
V gene: TRBV7-9
clone size: -
J gene: TRBJ2-5
D gene: -

CDR3 DNA: TGTGCCAGCAGTGAAGGTCTCGCGGGGGGGCCGAAGACCCAGTACTTC
CDR3 protein: CASSEGLAGGPKTQYF
V gene: TRBV2
clone size: few
J gene: TRBJ2-5
D gene: TRBD2

CDR3 DNA: TGTGCCAGCAGTTCGACAGGGGGCGCGGACAATGAGCAGTTCTTC
CDR3 protein: CASSSTGGADNEQFF
V gene: TRBV27
clone size: once
J gene: TRBJ2-1
D gene: TRBD1

CDR3 DNA: TGTGCCAGCAGCTCCACGATTCCGGGACAGATCTACGAGCAGTACTTC
CDR3 protein: CASSSTIPGQIYEQYF
V gene: TRBV28
clone size: once
J gene: TRBJ2-7
D gene: TRBD1

CDR3 DNA: TGTGCCAGCAGTTTATTTAGCCAGGGAGGGGAAAAACTGTTTTTT
CDR3 protein: CASSLFSQGGEKLFF
V gene: TRBV28
clone size: -
J gene: TRBJ1-4
D gene: -

CDR3 DNA: TGTGCCAGCAGCACTTCTAGCGGGGGGAGGACCGGGGAGCTGTTTTTT
CDR3 protein: CASSTSSGGRTGELFF
V gene: TRBV9
clone size: -
J gene: TRBJ2-2
D gene: TRBD2

CDR3 DNA: TGTGCCAGCAGCTTGGCGGGGGCTGGGGCCAACGTCCTGACTTTC
CDR3 protein: CASSLAGAGANVLTF
V gene: TRBV5-4
clone size: -
J gene: TRBJ2-6
D gene: -

CDR3 DNA: TGCGCCAGCAGCCTCCGGGACTACGGTGGAGGTGAGCAGTTCTTC
CDR3 protein: CASSLRDYGGGEQFF
V gene: TRBV5-1
clone size: once
J gene: TRBJ2-1
D gene: TRBD2

CDR3 DNA: TGCGCCAGCAGCCCAGACAGGACCGGGGAGCTGTTTTTT
CDR3 protein: CASSPDRTGELFF
V gene: TRBV4-3
clone size: -
J gene: TRBJ2-2
D gene: -

CDR3 DNA: TGCGCCAGCAGCCCGGCGGGGGGCAATGAGCAGTTCTTC
CDR3 protein: CASSPAGGNEQFF
V gene: TRBV5-1
clone size: -
J gene: TRBJ2-1
D gene: TRBD2

CDR3 DNA: TGTGCCAGCAGTATGGGGACAGGGAGGCCTCACTACTACGAGCAGTACTTC
CDR3 protein: CASSMGTGRPHYYEQYF
V gene: TRBV28
clone size: -
J gene: TRBJ2-7
D gene: TRBD1

CDR3 DNA: TGTGCCAGCAGTGAGCCTAGAACGGACACTGAAGCTTTCTTT
CDR3 protein: CASSEPRTDTEAFF
V gene: TRBV6-1
clone size: -
J gene: TRBJ1-1
D gene: -

CDR3 DNA: TGCGCCAGCAGCCAAGCGACGTTAGCGGGGGGGACGCAGTATTTT
CDR3 protein: CASSQATLAGGTQYF
V gene: TRBV4-1
clone size: -
J gene: TRBJ2-3
D gene: TRBD2

CDR3 DNA: TGTGCCAGCAGCGTAGGGGGGGACAGAAGCACAGATACGCAGTATTTT
CDR3 protein: CASSVGGDRSTDTQYF
V gene: TRBV9
clone size: -
J gene: TRBJ2-3
D gene: -

CDR3 DNA: TGTGCCATCTCCCGGGGACTGGGGTACGAGCAGTACTTC
CDR3 protein: CAISRGLGYEQYF
V gene: TRBV10-3
clone size: -
J gene: TRBJ2-7
D gene: -

CDR3 DNA: TGCGCCAGCAGGATGGGTGGGGGACTGAACACCGGGGAGCTGTTTTTT
CDR3 protein: CASRMGGGLNTGELFF
V gene: TRBV10-1
clone size: -
J gene: TRBJ2-2
D gene: -

CDR3 DNA: TGTGCCAGCAGCCACGGGACAGCCATCAATCAGCCCCAGCATTTT
CDR3 protein: CASSHGTAINQPQHF
V gene: TRBV7-9
clone size: -
J gene: TRBJ1-5
D gene: TRBD1

CDR3 DNA: TGTGCCAGCAGCCCCTCTCCCTACGAGCAGTACTTC
CDR3 protein: CASSPSPYEQYF
V gene: TRBV6-6
clone size: -
J gene: TRBJ2-7
D gene: -

CDR3 DNA: TGTGCCAGCAGCGTAGCTCCGGAGGCAATGTACGAGCAGTACTTC
CDR3 protein: CASSVAPEAMYEQYF
V gene: TRBV9
clone size: -
J gene: TRBJ2-7
D gene: -

CDR3 DNA: TGTGCCACCAGCAGAGTAGTAGAGGGCCCAGATACGCAGTATTTT
CDR3 protein: CATSRVVEGPDTQYF
V gene: TRBV15
clone size: -
J gene: TRBJ2-3
D gene: -

CDR3 DNA: TGTGCCATCAGTAAACCGCAGGAGACCCAGTACTTC
CDR3 protein: CAISKPQETQYF
V gene: TRBV10-3
clone size: -
J gene: TRBJ2-5
D gene: -

CDR3 DNA: TGTGCCAGCAGCCGGGTTGGGTCTGGAAACACCATATATTTT
CDR3 protein: CASSRVGSGNTIYF
V gene: TRBV5-6
clone size: few
J gene: TRBJ1-3
D gene: -

CDR3 DNA: TGTGCCAGCAGCGCCCAGCTAGCGGGGGGTTTCTACAATGAGCAGTTCTTC
CDR3 protein: CASSAQLAGGFYNEQFF
V gene: TRBV7-8
clone size: once
J gene: TRBJ2-1
D gene: TRBD2

CDR3 DNA: TGTGCCAGTAGTATGTTTTGGGACAGGGGGTTCAATAGCAATCAGCCCCAGCATTTT
CDR3 protein: CASSMFWDRGFNSNQPQHF
V gene: TRBV19
clone size: -
J gene: TRBJ1-5
D gene: TRBD1

CDR3 DNA: TGTGCCAGCTCACCATCCGAGGTGCCAAGTTCACCCCTCCACTTT
CDR3 protein: CASSPSEVPSSPLHF
V gene: TRBV18
clone size: few
J gene: TRBJ1-6
D gene: -

CDR3 DNA: TGCGCCAGCAGGCCCGGGACTAGCTCATACCAAGAGACCCAGTACTTC
CDR3 protein: CASRPGTSSYQETQYF
V gene: TRBV5-1
clone size: few
J gene: TRBJ2-5
D gene: TRBD2

CDR3 DNA: TGTGCCAGCAGTGAGGTTGGGGCAGGCCGCAGTGAAGCTTTCTTT
CDR3 protein: CASSEVGAGRSEAFF
V gene: TRBV6-1
clone size: -
J gene: TRBJ1-1
D gene: -

CDR3 DNA: TGTGCCAGCAGCGCTAGGGCGAGGGATGGCTACACCTTC
CDR3 protein: CASSARARDGYTF
V gene: TRBV9
clone size: few
J gene: TRBJ1-2
D gene: -

CDR3 DNA: TGCGCCAGCAGCCAAGAGCCCGAGAGCTCTGGGGCCAACGTCCTGACTTTC
CDR3 protein: CASSQEPESSGANVLTF
V gene: TRBV4-1
clone size: once
J gene: TRBJ2-6
D gene: -